This T cell receptor (beta chain) was recorded in a study of shared T cell receptors in the human thymus. Profiling relied on immunoSEQ multiplex PCR, and the TCRdb table lists in-frame clones only, not all of them. The top ten hold more than 0.01% of the sample, which has 450,000 to 650,000 clones, about four fifths seen once. Per the germline V gene, CDR1 is SGHNT and CDR2 is YYREEE (reference sequence). This CDR3 is built from 17 residues. V lost 2 bases to trimming and J lost 3 bases; unmatched junction nucleotides: 9. These same data were also listed under a study on human thymus T cells. From that paper: The source of the thymus tissue was resections taken during corrective heart surgery.

The sequence was collected from a boy younger than two with a congenital heart defect. The material sequenced was thymocytes. The chain is built from TRBV5-4 and TRBJ2-7; 12 bases line up with TRBD2. CDR3 DNA: TGTGCCAGCAGCTTTGCAGGACTAGCGGGAACCCGCTACGAGCAGTACTTC. Translating gives CASSFAGLAGTRYEQYF. The complete variable domain, with remaining parts taken from reference TRBV5-4 and TRBJ2-7, reads ETGVTQSPTHLIKTRGQQVTLRCSSQSGHNTVSWYQQALGQGPQFIFQYYREEENGRGNFPPRFSGLQFPNYSSELNVNALELDDSALYLCASSFAGLAGTRYEQYFGPGTRLTVT.